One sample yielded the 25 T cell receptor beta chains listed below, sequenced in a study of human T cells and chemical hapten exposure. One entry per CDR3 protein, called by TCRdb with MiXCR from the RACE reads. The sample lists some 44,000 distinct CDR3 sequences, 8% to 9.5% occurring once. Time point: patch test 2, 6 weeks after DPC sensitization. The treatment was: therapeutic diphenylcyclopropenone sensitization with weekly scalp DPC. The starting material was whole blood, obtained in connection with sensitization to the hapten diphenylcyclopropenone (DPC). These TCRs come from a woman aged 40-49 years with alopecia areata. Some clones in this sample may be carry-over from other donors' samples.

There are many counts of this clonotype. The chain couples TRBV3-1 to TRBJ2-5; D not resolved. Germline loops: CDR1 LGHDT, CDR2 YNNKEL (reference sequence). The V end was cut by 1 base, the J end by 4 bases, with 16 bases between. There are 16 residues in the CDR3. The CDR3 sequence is CASSQGGRSSRETQYF. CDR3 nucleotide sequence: TGTGCCAGCAGCCAAGGCGGTAGGTCCTCCCGAGAGACCCAGTACTTC.

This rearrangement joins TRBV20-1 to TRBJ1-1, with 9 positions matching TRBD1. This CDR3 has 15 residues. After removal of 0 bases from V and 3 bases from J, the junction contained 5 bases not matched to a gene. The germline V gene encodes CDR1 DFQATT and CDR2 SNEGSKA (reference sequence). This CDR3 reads CSARDWDRVYTEAFF. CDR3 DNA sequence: TGCAGTGCTAGAGATTGGGACAGGGTCTACACTGAAGCTTTCTTT.

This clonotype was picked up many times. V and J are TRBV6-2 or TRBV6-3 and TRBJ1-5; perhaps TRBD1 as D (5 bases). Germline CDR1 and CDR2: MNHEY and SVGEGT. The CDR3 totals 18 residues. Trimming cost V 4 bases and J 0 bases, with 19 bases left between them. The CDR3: CASSLTADSEYSNQPQHF. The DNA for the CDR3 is TGTGCCAGCAGTTTAACGGCAGACAGCGAATATAGCAATCAGCCCCAGCATTTT.

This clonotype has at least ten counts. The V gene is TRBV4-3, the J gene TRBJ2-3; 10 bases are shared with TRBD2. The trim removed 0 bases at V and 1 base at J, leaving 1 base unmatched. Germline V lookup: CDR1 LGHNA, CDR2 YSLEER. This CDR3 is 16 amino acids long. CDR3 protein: CASSQELAGGTDTQYF. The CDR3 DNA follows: TGCGCCAGCAGCCAAGAGCTAGCGGGGGGCACAGATACGCAGTATTTT.

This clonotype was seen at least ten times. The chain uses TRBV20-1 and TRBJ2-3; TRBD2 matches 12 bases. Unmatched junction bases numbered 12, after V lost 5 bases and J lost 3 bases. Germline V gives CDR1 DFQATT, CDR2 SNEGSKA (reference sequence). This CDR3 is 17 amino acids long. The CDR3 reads CSAPAPLAGGLTDTQYF. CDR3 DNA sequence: TGCAGTGCTCCAGCCCCCCTAGCGGGGGGGCTAACAGATACGCAGTATTTT.

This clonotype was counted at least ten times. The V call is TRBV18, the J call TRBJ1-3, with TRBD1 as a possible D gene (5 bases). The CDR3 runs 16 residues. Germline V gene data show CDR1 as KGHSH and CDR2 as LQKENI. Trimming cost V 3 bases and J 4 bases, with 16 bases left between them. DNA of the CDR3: TGTGCCAGCTCACCGACCAGGGCCTTAGGAGGAAACACCATATATTTT. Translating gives CASSPTRALGGNTIYF.

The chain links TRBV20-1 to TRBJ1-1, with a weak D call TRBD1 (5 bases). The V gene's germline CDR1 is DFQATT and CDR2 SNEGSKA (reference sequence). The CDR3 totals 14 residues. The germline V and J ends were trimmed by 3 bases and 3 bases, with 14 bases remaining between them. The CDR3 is CSARGLRVDTEAFF. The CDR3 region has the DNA TGCAGTGCTAGGGGACTCCGAGTCGACACTGAAGCTTTCTTT.

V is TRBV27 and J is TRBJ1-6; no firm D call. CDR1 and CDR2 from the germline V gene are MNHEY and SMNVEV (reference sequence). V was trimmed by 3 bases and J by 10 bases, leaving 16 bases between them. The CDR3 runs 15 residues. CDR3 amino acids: CASSFVLGGRSPLHF. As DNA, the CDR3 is TGTGCCAGCAGTTTTGTATTGGGCGGGAGGTCACCCCTCCACTTT.

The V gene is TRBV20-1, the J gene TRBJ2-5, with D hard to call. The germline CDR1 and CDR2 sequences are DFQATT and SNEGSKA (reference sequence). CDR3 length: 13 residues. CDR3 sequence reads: CSLPGNNQETQYF. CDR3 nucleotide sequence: TGCAGCCTTCCCGGTAACAACCAAGAGACCCAGTACTTC.

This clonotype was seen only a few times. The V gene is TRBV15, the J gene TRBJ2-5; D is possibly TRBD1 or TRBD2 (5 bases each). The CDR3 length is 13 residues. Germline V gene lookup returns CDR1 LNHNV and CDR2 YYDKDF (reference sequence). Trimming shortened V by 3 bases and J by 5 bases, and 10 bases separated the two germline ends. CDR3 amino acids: CATSRGTGETQYF. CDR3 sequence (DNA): TGTGCCACCAGCAGGGGGACCGGGGAGACCCAGTACTTC.

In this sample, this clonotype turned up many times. CDR3 in amino acids: CASSLAIWSSGANVLTF. CDR3 DNA: TGTGCCAGCAGCTTAGCCATTTGGTCCTCTGGGGCCAACGTCCTGACTTTC. The chain combines TRBV7-8 with TRBJ2-6; no clear D. Germline assignment: CDR1 SGHVS and CDR2 FQNEAQ. CDR3 size: 17 residues. The V end lost 0 bases, the J end lost 0 bases, and 9 bases lay between the germline ends.

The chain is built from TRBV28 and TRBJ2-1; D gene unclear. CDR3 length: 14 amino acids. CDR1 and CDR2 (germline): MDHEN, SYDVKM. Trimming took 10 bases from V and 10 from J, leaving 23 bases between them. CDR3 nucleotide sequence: TGTGCCATCAACCCCGCGCAGCCCACACGGGAGCAGTTCTTC. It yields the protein CAINPAQPTREQFF.

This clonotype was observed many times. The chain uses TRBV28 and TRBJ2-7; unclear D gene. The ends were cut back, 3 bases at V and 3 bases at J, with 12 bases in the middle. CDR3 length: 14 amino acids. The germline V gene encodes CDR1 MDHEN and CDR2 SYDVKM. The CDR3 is CASSFGGGFYEQYF. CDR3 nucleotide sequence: TGTGCCAGCAGTTTTGGTGGCGGATTCTACGAGCAGTACTTC. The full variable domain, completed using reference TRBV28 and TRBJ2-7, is DVKVTQSSRYLVKRTGEKVFLECVQDMDHENMFWYRQDPGLGLRLIYFSYDVKMKEKGDIPEGYSVSREKKERFSLILESASTNQTSMYLCASSFGGGFYEQYFGPGTRLTVT.

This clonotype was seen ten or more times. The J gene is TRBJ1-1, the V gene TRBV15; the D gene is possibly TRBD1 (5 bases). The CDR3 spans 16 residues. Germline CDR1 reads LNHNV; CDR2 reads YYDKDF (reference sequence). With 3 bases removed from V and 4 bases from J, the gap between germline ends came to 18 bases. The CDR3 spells CATSSLDLDTSTEAFF. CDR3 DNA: TGTGCCACCAGCAGCTTAGACCTGGACACCTCCACTGAAGCTTTCTTT.

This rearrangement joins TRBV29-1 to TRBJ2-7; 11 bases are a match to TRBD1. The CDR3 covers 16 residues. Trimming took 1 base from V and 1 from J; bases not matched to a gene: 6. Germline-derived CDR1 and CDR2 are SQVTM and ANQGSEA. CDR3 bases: TGCAGCGTTGAAGCTGTTGGACAGGGGGCTTCCTACGAGCAGTACTTC. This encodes CSVEAVGQGASYEQYF.

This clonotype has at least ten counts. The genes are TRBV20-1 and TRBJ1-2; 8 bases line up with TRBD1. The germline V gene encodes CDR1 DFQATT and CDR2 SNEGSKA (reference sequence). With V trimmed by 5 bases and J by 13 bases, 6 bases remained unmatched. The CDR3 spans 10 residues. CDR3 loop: CSAWTGKCTF. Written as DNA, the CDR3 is TGCAGTGCTTGGACAGGGAAGTGCACCTTC.

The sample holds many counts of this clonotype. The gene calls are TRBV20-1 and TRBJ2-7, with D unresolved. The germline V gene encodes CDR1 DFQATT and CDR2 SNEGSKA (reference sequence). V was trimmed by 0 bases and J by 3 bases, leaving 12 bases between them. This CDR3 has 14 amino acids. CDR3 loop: CSARDHTLLYEQYF. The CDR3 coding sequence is TGCAGTGCTAGAGATCACACTCTCCTCTACGAGCAGTACTTC.

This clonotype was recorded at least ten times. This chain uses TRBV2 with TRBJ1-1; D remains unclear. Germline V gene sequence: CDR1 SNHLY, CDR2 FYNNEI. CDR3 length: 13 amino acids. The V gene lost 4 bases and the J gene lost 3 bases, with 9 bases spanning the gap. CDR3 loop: CASSGSGYTEAFF. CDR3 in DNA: TGTGCCAGCAGTGGTTCCGGGTACACTGAAGCTTTCTTT.

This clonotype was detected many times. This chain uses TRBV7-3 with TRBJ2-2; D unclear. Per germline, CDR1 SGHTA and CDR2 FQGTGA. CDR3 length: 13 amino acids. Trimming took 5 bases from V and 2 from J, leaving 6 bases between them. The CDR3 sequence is CASSQENTGELFF. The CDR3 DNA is TGTGCCAGCAGCCAGGAAAACACCGGGGAGCTGTTTTTT.

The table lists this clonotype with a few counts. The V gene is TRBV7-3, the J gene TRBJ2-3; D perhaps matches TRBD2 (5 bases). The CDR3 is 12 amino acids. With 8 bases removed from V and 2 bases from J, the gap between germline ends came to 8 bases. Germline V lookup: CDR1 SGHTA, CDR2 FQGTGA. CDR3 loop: CASGLYTDTQYF. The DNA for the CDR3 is TGTGCCAGCGGACTGTACACAGATACGCAGTATTTT.

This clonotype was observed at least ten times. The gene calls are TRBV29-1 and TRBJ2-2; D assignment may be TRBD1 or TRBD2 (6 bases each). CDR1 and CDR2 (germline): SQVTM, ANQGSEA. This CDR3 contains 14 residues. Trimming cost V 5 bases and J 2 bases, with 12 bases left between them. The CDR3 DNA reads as TGCAGCGTTACCCAGGGGACTAACACCGGGGAGCTGTTTTTT. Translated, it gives CSVTQGTNTGELFF.

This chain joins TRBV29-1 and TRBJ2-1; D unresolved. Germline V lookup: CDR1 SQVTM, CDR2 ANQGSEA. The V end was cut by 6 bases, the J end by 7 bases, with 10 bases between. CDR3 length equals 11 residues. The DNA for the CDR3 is TGCAGCGTGACCCTATGGAATGAGCAGTTCTTC. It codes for CSVTLWNEQFF.

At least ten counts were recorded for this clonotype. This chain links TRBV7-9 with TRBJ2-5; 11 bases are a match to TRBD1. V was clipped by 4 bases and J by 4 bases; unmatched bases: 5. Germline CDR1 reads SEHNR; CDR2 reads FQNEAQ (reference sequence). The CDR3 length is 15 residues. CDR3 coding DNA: TGTGCCAGCAGCTGGAGGGACAGGGGGAGAGAGACCCAGTACTTC. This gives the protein CASSWRDRGRETQYF.

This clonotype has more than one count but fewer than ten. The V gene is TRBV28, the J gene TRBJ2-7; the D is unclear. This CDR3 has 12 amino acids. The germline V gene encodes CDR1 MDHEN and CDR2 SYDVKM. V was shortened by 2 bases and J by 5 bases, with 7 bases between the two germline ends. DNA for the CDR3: TGTGCCAGCAGTTTAGGTCCAGACGAGCAGTACTTC. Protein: CASSLGPDEQYF.

The CDR3 coding sequence is TGTGCCAGCAGCCCACGTTCAGCGGCCGAAGCTTTCTTT. It translates to CASSPRSAAEAFF. The gene calls are TRBV4-2 and TRBJ1-1; no definite D call. Trimming took 4 bases from V and 8 from J, leaving 14 bases between them. This CDR3 contains 13 residues. Germline V gene sequence: CDR1 LGHNA, CDR2 YNFKEQ.